Listed below are T cell receptor beta chains from one sample, sequenced in a study of patients and donors after allogeneic stem cell transplantation. TCRdb analysed the RT-PCR reads with MiXCR anew, one entry per CDR3 protein. The sample yields some 30,000 distinct CDR3 sequences, roughly a third seen once. The specimen sequenced was blood, either unsorted or a sorted T cell fraction (not recorded which). These receptor sequences come from a human donor who was either an allogeneic HSCT recipient or a stem cell or donor lymphocyte infusion donor (not recorded which). It is not recorded whose cells these are; they may come from a transplant donor. Each CDR3 is given with its conserved first and last residue. Fields, in order: V gene, D gene, J gene, CDR3 length, clone size, CDR3 protein, CDR3 DNA. A D gene is named only where the DNA matches it firmly. Size is omitted from some rows. Given values are once, few, many or a class for expanded clones.

TRBV7-9	TRBD1	TRBJ1-3	15	NA	CASSPRGMAGNTIYF	TGTGCCAGCAGCCCCAGGGGGATGGCTGGAAACACCATATATTTT
TRBV15	TRBD1	TRBJ1-2	16	NA	CATSSMGTGATYGYTF	TGTGCCACCAGCAGTATGGGGACAGGGGCGACCTATGGCTACACCTTC
TRBV29-1	TRBD2	TRBJ2-1	13	NA	CSPLAGVRNEQFF	TGCAGCCCACTAGCGGGAGTGCGCAATGAGCAGTTCTTC
TRBV24-1	NA	TRBJ2-1	14	NA	CATSDPGRSYEQFF	TGTGCCACCAGTGATCCGGGACGGTCCTATGAGCAGTTCTTC
TRBV20-1	TRBD2	TRBJ2-1	14	NA	CSARTSGRYNEQFF	TGCAGTGCACGGACTAGCGGGAGGTACAATGAGCAGTTCTTC
TRBV12-3/TRBV12-4	NA	TRBJ2-5	12	once	CASRGSEETQYF	TGTGCCAGCAGGGGATCTGAAGAGACCCAGTACTTC
TRBV24-1	NA	TRBJ1-1	15	NA	CATSGPARKDTEAFF	TGTGCCACCAGTGGGCCAGCCCGGAAGGACACTGAAGCTTTCTTT
TRBV7-6	NA	TRBJ1-3	15	NA	CASSLYDGSGNTIYF	TGTGCCAGCAGCTTATATGACGGCTCCGGAAACACCATATATTTT
TRBV21-1	NA	TRBJ2-7	11	NA	CASPPSYEQYF	TGTGCCAGCCCACCCTCCTACGAGCAGTACTTC
TRBV18	NA	TRBJ1-5	15	NA	CASSPRGQSRGPQHF	TGTGCCAGCTCACCACGTGGCCAGAGCCGGGGGCCCCAGCATTTT
TRBV5-1	NA	TRBJ2-5	13	few	CASSLESQETQYF	TGCGCCAGCAGCTTGGAATCCCAAGAGACCCAGTACTTC
TRBV12-3/TRBV12-4	NA	TRBJ2-7	13	NA	CASWSGPGYEQYF	TGTGCCAGCTGGTCCGGTCCGGGGTACGAGCAGTACTTC
TRBV18	NA	TRBJ2-5	14	few	CASSPPGMQETQYF	TGTGCCAGCTCACCACCGGGGATGCAAGAGACCCAGTACTTC
TRBV4-3	TRBD1	TRBJ2-2	17	few	CASSRKVRDRERGELFF	TGCGCCAGCAGCCGCAAAGTCCGGGACAGGGAACGCGGGGAGCTGTTTTTT
TRBV5-8	TRBD2	TRBJ2-5	15	NA	CASSFTLAVPETQYF	TGTGCCAGCAGCTTCACACTAGCGGTCCCCGAGACCCAGTACTTC
TRBV5-1	TRBD1	TRBJ2-2	16	NA	CASSLGPGGDTGELFF	TGCGCCAGCAGCTTGGGGCCAGGGGGCGACACCGGGGAGCTGTTTTTT